Shown below are 32 T cell receptor beta chains from a single sample sequenced in a study of Ad26.COV2.S vaccination and SARS-CoV-2 variants. The treatment was: 15 to 20 received Ad26.COV2.S at low or high dose, single or two shots; about 5 received placebo; per-sample allocation not given. Following the first vaccine or placebo injection, samples were taken on day 63. Method: immunoSEQ multiplex PCR; TCRdb's copy keeps in-frame clones and lacks some. The sample yields about 390,000 clones, over 80% seen once. Sequenced here: peripheral blood, sampled in a trial of Ad26.COV2.S vaccine versus placebo. These receptors all stem from a person between 18 and 59 years old who received the Ad26.COV2.S COVID-19 vaccine or a placebo.

The chain has TRBV6-2 or TRBV6-3 and TRBJ1-5; TRBD1 agrees at 7 bases. V lost 6 bases, J lost 6 bases, and 8 bases stayed unmatched. This CDR3 region has 14 residues. CDR1 and CDR2 (germline): MNHEY, SVGEGT. The CDR3 sequence: CASSPTQGIQPQHF. CDR3 nucleotide sequence: TGTGCCAGCAGCCCCACACAGGGGATTCAGCCCCAGCATTTT.

The J gene is TRBJ1-5, the V gene TRBV7-2; D remains unclear. The CDR3 contains 15 residues. V lost 1 base to trimming and J lost 5 bases, with 12 bases between them. CDR1 and CDR2 (germline): SGHTA, FQGNSA. CDR3 coding DNA: TGTGCCAGCAGCTTAGAGGGCCGTGGGTATCAGCCCCAGCATTTT. This translates into CASSLEGRGYQPQHF.

The J gene is TRBJ2-1, the V gene TRBV5-1; D is perhaps TRBD2 (6 bases). The CDR3 sequence is 14 residues long. Germline CDR1 reads SGHRS; CDR2 reads YFSETQ. V was pared by 4 bases and J by 9 bases, with 17 bases between. The CDR3 nucleotides are TGCGCCAGCAGCCTTTGGACGGTGGAGGGTGAGCAGTTCTTC. Its protein product is CASSLWTVEGEQFF. The full variable domain, rest sourced from reference TRBV5-1 and TRBJ2-1, is KAGVTQTPRYLIKTRGQQVTLSCSPISGHRSVSWYQQTPGQGLQFLFEYFSETQRNKGNFPGRFSGRQFSNSRSEMNVSTLELGDSALYLCASSLWTVEGEQFFGPGTRLTVL.

The rearrangement links TRBV29-1 to TRBJ1-1, with unresolved D. Trimming stripped 4 bases from V and 8 bases from J, with 20 bases between. Per germline, CDR1 SQVTM and CDR2 ANQGSEA. The CDR3 consists of 14 residues. The CDR3 nucleotides read TGCAGCGTTGCAGTTGGTTTGGTGGGTGAGGAAGCTTTCTTT. Translating it yields CSVAVGLVGEEAFF.

This rearrangement joins TRBV2 to TRBJ2-2; D is perhaps TRBD1 (6 bases). This CDR3 has 14 residues. Germline lookup yields CDR1 SNHLY and CDR2 FYNNEI. V dropped 9 bases and J dropped 1 base, with 12 bases sitting between them. CDR3 coding DNA: TGTGCCAGAGGGGACAAACTGAACACCGGGGAGCTGTTTTTT. It codes for CARGDKLNTGELFF.

V and J are TRBV28 and TRBJ2-7; D is undetermined. Germline CDR1 is MDHEN and CDR2 is SYDVKM. This CDR3 is built from 15 residues. Trimming took off 4 bases at V and 0 bases at J, with 13 bases between the two ends. CDR3 bases: TGTGCCAGCAGTTCGCCTTTTCATTACTCCTACGAGCAGTACTTC. Its protein product is CASSSPFHYSYEQYF.

The chain couples TRBV19 to TRBJ2-1; perhaps TRBD2 as D (7 bases). Per germline, CDR1 LNHDA and CDR2 SQIVND (reference sequence). Trimming took 6 bases from V and 0 from J, leaving 9 bases between them. This CDR3 has 14 amino acids. The CDR3 nucleotides are TGTGCCAGTAGCCGGGGGGCCTCCTACAATGAGCAGTTCTTC. Protein: CASSRGASYNEQFF.

This chain uses TRBV6-2 or TRBV6-3 with TRBJ2-7; 7 nucleotides line up with TRBD1. V was pared by 2 bases and J by 0 bases, with 4 bases of the junction left unmatched. Germline lookup yields CDR1 MNHEY and CDR2 SVGEGT. The CDR3 is made up of 15 amino acids. The CDR3 DNA reads as TGTGCCAGCAGTTACGTACAGGGGATCTCCTACGAGCAGTACTTC. Protein sequence: CASSYVQGISYEQYF.

This chain joins TRBV4-3 and TRBJ2-6; D gene uncertain. The length of the CDR3 is 15 residues. Germline lookup yields CDR1 LGHNA and CDR2 YSLEER. V was shortened by 1 base and J by 0 bases, with 4 bases between the two germline ends. CDR3 in DNA: TGCGCCAGCAGCCAAGTACCCTCTGGGGCCAACGTCCTGACTTTC. Translated, it gives CASSQVPSGANVLTF.

This clone was recorded once. This rearrangement joins TRBV7-6 to TRBJ2-1; 11 nucleotides align to TRBD1. V shed 2 bases, J shed 7 bases, and the junction held 10 bases outside the gene matches. This CDR3 contains 17 residues. Germline CDR1 and CDR2: SGHVS and FNYEAQ. DNA for the CDR3: TGTGCCAGCAGCTTAAGGCTCCGGGACAGGGGGAAAAATGAGCAGTTCTTC. Encoded protein: CASSLRLRDRGKNEQFF.

Details on this clone: Other DNA sequences in the sample encode the same CDR3. The V gene is TRBV19, the J gene TRBJ2-7; 10 nucleotides agree with TRBD1. The germline V gene encodes CDR1 LNHDA and CDR2 SQIVND (reference sequence). The ends lost 3 bases at V and 3 bases at J; junction bases unmatched: 2. The CDR3 covers 14 residues. The CDR3: CASSIGTGDYEQYF. In DNA, the CDR3 is TGTGCCAGTAGTATTGGGACAGGGGACTACGAGCAGTACTTC.

The rearrangement links TRBV7-8 to TRBJ2-5, with D unresolved. In germline, CDR1 is SGHVS, CDR2 FQNEAQ. The CDR3 loop spans 12 amino acids. Trimming left V 5 bases short and J 3 bases short, with 7 bases between. The CDR3 DNA reads TGTGCCAGCAGCCGATTTAAAGAGACCCAGTACTTC. It encodes CASSRFKETQYF.

This rearrangement joins TRBV6-6 to TRBJ2-5, with a tentative D call TRBD1 (5 bases). CDR3 length: 13 amino acids. V lost 5 bases and J 2 bases, leaving 9 bases between the germline ends. Germline CDR1 is MNHNY and CDR2 is SVGAGI (reference sequence). DNA of the CDR3: TGTGCCAGCAGTCGACAGTCTCAAGAGACCCAGTACTTC. This gives the protein CASSRQSQETQYF.

This chain connects TRBV3-1 (or the pseudogene TRBV3-2) to TRBJ2-5; D might be TRBD1 (6 bases). Germline assignment: CDR1 LGHDT and CDR2 YNNKEL (reference sequence). The CDR3 loop spans 12 amino acids. V lost 1 base and J 7 bases, leaving 7 bases between the germline ends. CDR3 sequence reads: CASSQARGTQYF. In DNA, the CDR3 is TGTGCCAGCAGCCAAGCCAGGGGGACCCAGTACTTC.

The chain uses TRBV27 and TRBJ1-2; D call uncertain. Germline V gene data show CDR1 as MNHEY and CDR2 as SMNVEV (reference sequence). This CDR3 contains 14 residues. Deletions cut 6 bases from V and 3 bases from J, with 14 bases between. This chain's CDR3 is CASRPDPFYYGYTF. CDR3 DNA: TGTGCCAGCAGGCCGGATCCGTTCTACTATGGCTACACCTTC.

Only one count was recorded for this clone. The chain combines TRBV7-2 with TRBJ2-3, with 9 bases that match TRBD1. CDR3 size: 16 residues. Germline CDR1 and CDR2: SGHTA and FQGNSA. V lost 5 bases and J lost 4; bases outside the gene matches: 10. The CDR3 loop reads CASSPAGQGLADTQYF. Written as DNA, the CDR3 is TGTGCCAGCAGCCCGGCCGGACAGGGGCTGGCAGATACGCAGTATTTT.

For the CDR3, the DNA is TGTGCCAGCAGTGCGACTAGCGGGGGATTTAGTGCAGATACGCAGTATTTT. The encoded protein is CASSATSGGFSADTQYF. This chain uses TRBV28 with TRBJ2-3, with 12 bases identical to TRBD2. V trimming: 5 bases; J trimming: 4 bases; junction bases outside the gene matches: 10. The CDR3 is 17 amino acids. CDR1 MDHEN and CDR2 SYDVKM come from the germline V gene.

The chain has TRBV7-2 and TRBJ2-5; TRBD1 matches at 8 bases. CDR1 and CDR2 from the germline V gene are SGHTA and FQGNSA. The J segment lost 5 bases and the V segment lost 1 base, leaving 0 bases of the junction unmatched. CDR3 size: 13 residues. The CDR3 reads CASSLGTGETQYF. In DNA, the CDR3 is TGTGCCAGCAGCTTAGGGACAGGGGAGACCCAGTACTTC.

This sequence joins TRBV3-1 (or the pseudogene TRBV3-2) and TRBJ1-5, with D possibly matching TRBD1 (5 bases). The CDR3 has 14 residues. Trimming left V 4 bases short and J 11 bases short, with 18 bases between. The germline gives CDR1 LGHDT, CDR2 YNNKEL (reference sequence). The CDR3 spells CASSPDSYQRAQHF. CDR3 in DNA: TGTGCCAGCAGCCCAGACAGTTATCAGCGCGCCCAGCATTTT.

The V call is TRBV5-4, the J call TRBJ1-1, with unresolved D. V was cut by 6 bases and J by 3 bases, with 15 bases left in between. CDR3 length equals 14 residues. Germline V CDR1 and CDR2: SGHNT, YYREEE (reference sequence). CDR3 nucleotide sequence: TGTGCCAGCACCGTTGGGGTAGATGACACTGAAGCTTTCTTT. Its protein is CASTVGVDDTEAFF.

This rearrangement joins TRBV5-1 to TRBJ2-1; 8 bases fit TRBD1. Per germline, CDR1 SGHRS and CDR2 YFSETQ. J gave up 7 bases and V 4 bases, and 7 bases lay outside the gene matches. CDR3 length equals 14 residues. The CDR3 protein is CASSLGQVENEQFF. CDR3 sequence (DNA): TGCGCCAGCAGCCTGGGACAGGTTGAGAATGAGCAGTTCTTC. The complete variable domain, with remaining parts taken from reference TRBV5-1 and TRBJ2-1, reads KAGVTQTPRYLIKTRGQQVTLSCSPISGHRSVSWYQQTPGQGLQFLFEYFSETQRNKGNFPGRFSGRQFSNSRSEMNVSTLELGDSALYLCASSLGQVENEQFFGPGTRLTVL.

This rearrangement joins TRBV6-5 to TRBJ1-2; 8 nucleotides line up with TRBD1. This CDR3 spans 14 amino acids. Losses at the gene ends were 6 bases for V and 5 bases for J; bases not matched to a gene: 8. The V gene's germline CDR1 is MNHEY and CDR2 SVGAGI. Written as DNA, the CDR3 is TGTGCCAGCAGATCCGGACAGGGACGTTATGGCTACACCTTC. This codes for CASRSGQGRYGYTF.

The V call is TRBV7-9, the J call TRBJ2-7; 10 bases line up with TRBD1. CDR1 is SEHNR, CDR2 FQNEAQ, per germline (reference sequence). The CDR3 extends over 17 amino acids. Trimming at V came to 5 bases and at J to 0 bases, leaving 10 bases not matched to a gene. CDR3 DNA sequence: TGTGCCAGCAGCACCGGACAGGGGACAGGGGTCTCCTACGAGCAGTACTTC. Encoded protein: CASSTGQGTGVSYEQYF.

The count of this clone is one. The chain links TRBV28 to TRBJ2-7, with TRBD1 as a possible D gene (5 bases). Trimming removed 4 bases from V and 12 bases from J, with 19 bases in between. The CDR3 runs 13 residues. The germline V gene has CDR1 MDHEN and CDR2 SYDVKM. The CDR3 nucleotides read TGTGCCAGCAGTTCTAATTTTAGGGGTTATCGGTACTTC. This sequence encodes CASSSNFRGYRYF.

This chain joins TRBV19 and TRBJ2-2; D tentatively fits TRBD1 or TRBD2 (5 bases each). Trimming took 3 bases from V and 7 from J, leaving 15 bases between them. Germline V gene sequence: CDR1 LNHDA, CDR2 SQIVND (reference sequence). This CDR3 region has 15 residues. In DNA form, the CDR3 reads TGTGCCAGTAGTATTTCGGCATCGGGGCTCGGGGAGCTGTTTTTT. It translates to CASSISASGLGELFF.

The chain recombines TRBV9 with TRBJ1-1; TRBD1 might be the D (5 bases). The CDR3 extends over 13 amino acids. Germline CDR1 reads SGDLS; CDR2 reads YYNGEE. Trimming removed 4 bases at V and 3 bases at J, with 10 bases between. The CDR3 coding sequence is TGTGCCAGCAGCCGCGCCAGGGACACTGAAGCTTTCTTT. Translated, it gives CASSRARDTEAFF.

This chain uses TRBV6-5 with TRBJ2-7; the D is unclear. V was pared by 8 bases and J by 4 bases, with 6 bases between. The CDR3 has 10 amino acids. Germline lookup yields CDR1 MNHEY and CDR2 SVGAGI. For the CDR3, the DNA is TGTGCCAGCGGGGAATACGAGCAGTACTTC. It translates to CASGEYEQYF.

The rearrangement joins TRBV30 to TRBJ2-7, with D maybe TRBD1 (6 bases). Germline V lookup: CDR1 GTSNPN, CDR2 SVGIG (reference sequence). This CDR3 has 13 residues. The V end lost 3 bases, the J end lost 0 bases, and 9 bases lay between the germline ends. The CDR3 region is CAWSGTYSYEQYF. The CDR3 nucleotides read TGTGCCTGGAGCGGGACATACTCCTACGAGCAGTACTTC.

The chain couples TRBV7-2 to TRBJ2-5; TRBD2 aligns across 15 bases. CDR1 and CDR2 (germline): SGHTA, FQGNSA. The CDR3 extends over 17 amino acids. V lost 4 bases, J lost 5 bases, and 8 bases stayed unmatched. The CDR3 spells CASSWGLAGGMTETQYF. CDR3 DNA: TGTGCCAGCAGCTGGGGACTAGCGGGGGGCATGACGGAGACCCAGTACTTC.

V and J are TRBV15 and TRBJ1-1; the D is unclear. Germline V gene sequence: CDR1 LNHNV, CDR2 YYDKDF (reference sequence). The V end was cut by 0 bases, the J end by 4 bases, with 15 bases between. The CDR3 length is 16 residues. The CDR3: CATSRDKGRLGTEAFF. The CDR3 bases are TGTGCCACCAGCAGAGATAAAGGCAGGTTGGGCACTGAAGCTTTCTTT.

The chain combines TRBV5-6 with TRBJ1-2; 10 bases are shared with TRBD1. V shed 4 bases and J 3 bases; nucleotides not matched to a gene: 3. The CDR3 totals 14 residues. Germline V gene lookup returns CDR1 SGHDT and CDR2 YYEEEE. The CDR3 sequence is CASSRGQGDYGYTF. As DNA, the CDR3 is TGTGCCAGCAGCCGCGGACAGGGGGACTATGGCTACACCTTC.

The chain joins TRBV18 to TRBJ2-6, with 14 bases aligning to TRBD2. The germline V gene encodes CDR1 KGHSH and CDR2 LQKENI. V lost 3 bases to trimming and J lost 2 bases; unmatched junction nucleotides: 3. The CDR3 has 18 residues. The CDR3 region is CASSPPGLAGAGANVLTF. The CDR3 DNA reads as TGTGCCAGCTCACCCCCGGGACTAGCGGGGGCTGGGGCCAACGTCCTGACTTTC.